These T cell receptor beta chains were read from a single sample in a study of T-cell memory formation after mild COVID-19. Using its own MiXCR run on the 5' RACE reads, TCRdb lists one record per CDR3 protein. Of around 300,000 distinct CDR3 sequences in the sample, 10% to 15% were seen once. The material sequenced was PBMCs or a T cell subset sorted from them (not recorded which). The receptors derive from a man between 18 and 35 years old who had mild COVID-19 (a few samples of this study predate the infection). Cell type and time point are not known. Each CDR3 is given with its conserved first and last residue. Each record gives: clone size, V gene, D gene, J gene, CDR3 DNA, CDR3 protein. The D gene is left open where the match is weak. Clone sizes are given selectively: once, few, many, or a class where the clone is expanded.

clone size: NA
V gene: TRBV20-1
D gene: TRBD1
J gene: TRBJ1-1
CDR3 DNA: TGCAGTGCTAGATCTTGGACAGGGCTGACTGAAGCTTTCTTT
CDR3 protein: CSARSWTGLTEAFF

clone size: many
V gene: TRBV5-1
D gene: NA
J gene: TRBJ2-1
CDR3 DNA: TGCGCCAGCAGCTTAATGAGGGGACCCAATGAGCAGTTCTTC
CDR3 protein: CASSLMRGPNEQFF

clone size: few
V gene: TRBV28
D gene: NA
J gene: TRBJ2-1
CDR3 DNA: TGTGCCAGCAGTCGCCCCAAAGGGTTGAGCTCCTACAATGAGCAGTTCTTC
CDR3 protein: CASSRPKGLSSYNEQFF

clone size: NA
V gene: TRBV6-2/TRBV6-3
D gene: NA
J gene: TRBJ2-7
CDR3 DNA: TGTGCCAGCAGACCACCTTTTGTGAACTACGAGCAGTACTTC
CDR3 protein: CASRPPFVNYEQYF

clone size: few
V gene: TRBV6-1
D gene: NA
J gene: TRBJ2-2
CDR3 DNA: TGTGCCAGCAGTGAAGTCTGGACAGGGGAGCTGTTTTTT
CDR3 protein: CASSEVWTGELFF

clone size: many
V gene: TRBV5-1
D gene: NA
J gene: TRBJ1-2
CDR3 DNA: TGCGCCAGCAGCTTGGGAGGGGATGGCTACACCTTC
CDR3 protein: CASSLGGDGYTF

clone size: NA
V gene: TRBV10-3
D gene: TRBD1
J gene: TRBJ2-3
CDR3 DNA: TGTGCCATCGGGTTAAGGGGGCTAGGGACAGATACGCAGTATTTT
CDR3 protein: CAIGLRGLGTDTQYF

clone size: few
V gene: TRBV12-3/TRBV12-4
D gene: TRBD1
J gene: TRBJ2-1
CDR3 DNA: TGTGCCAGCAGTCGGGGACAGGGCTCCTACAATGAGCAGTTCTTC
CDR3 protein: CASSRGQGSYNEQFF

clone size: NA
V gene: TRBV7-2
D gene: NA
J gene: TRBJ2-4
CDR3 DNA: TGTGCCAGCAGCCCCCCCGGCAAAAACATTCAGTACTTC
CDR3 protein: CASSPPGKNIQYF

clone size: NA
V gene: TRBV5-5
D gene: NA
J gene: TRBJ2-1
CDR3 DNA: TGTGCCAGCAGGACGACCGGCAATGAGCAGTTCTTC
CDR3 protein: CASRTTGNEQFF